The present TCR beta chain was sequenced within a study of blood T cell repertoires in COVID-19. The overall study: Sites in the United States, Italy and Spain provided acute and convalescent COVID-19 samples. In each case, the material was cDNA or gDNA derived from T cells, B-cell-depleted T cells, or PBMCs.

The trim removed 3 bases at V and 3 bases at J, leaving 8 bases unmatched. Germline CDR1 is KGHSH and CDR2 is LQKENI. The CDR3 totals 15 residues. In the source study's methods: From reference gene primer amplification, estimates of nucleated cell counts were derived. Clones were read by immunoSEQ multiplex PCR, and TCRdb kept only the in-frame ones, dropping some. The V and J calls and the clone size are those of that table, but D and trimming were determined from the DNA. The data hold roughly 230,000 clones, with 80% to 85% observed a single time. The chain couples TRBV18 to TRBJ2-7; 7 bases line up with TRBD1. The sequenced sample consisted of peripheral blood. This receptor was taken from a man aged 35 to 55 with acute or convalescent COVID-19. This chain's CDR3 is CASSPLPGQNYEQYF. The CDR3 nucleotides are TGTGCCAGCTCACCGCTTCCGGGACAGAACTACGAGCAGTACTTC.